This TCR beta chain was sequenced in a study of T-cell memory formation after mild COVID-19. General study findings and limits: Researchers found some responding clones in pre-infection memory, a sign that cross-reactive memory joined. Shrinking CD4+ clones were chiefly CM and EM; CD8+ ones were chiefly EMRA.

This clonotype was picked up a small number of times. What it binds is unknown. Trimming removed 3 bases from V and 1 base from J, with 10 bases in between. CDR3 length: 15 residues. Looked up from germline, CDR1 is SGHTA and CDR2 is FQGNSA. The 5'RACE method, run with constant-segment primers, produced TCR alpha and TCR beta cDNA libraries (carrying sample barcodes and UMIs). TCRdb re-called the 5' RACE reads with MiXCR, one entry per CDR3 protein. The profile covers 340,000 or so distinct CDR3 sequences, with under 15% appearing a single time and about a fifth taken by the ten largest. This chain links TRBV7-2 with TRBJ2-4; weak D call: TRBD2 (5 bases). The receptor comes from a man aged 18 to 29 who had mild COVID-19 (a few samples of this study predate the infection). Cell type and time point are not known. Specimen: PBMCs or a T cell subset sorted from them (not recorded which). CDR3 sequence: CASSFGELAKNIQYF. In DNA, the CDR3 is TGTGCCAGCAGCTTCGGGGAGCTGGCCAAAAACATTCAGTACTTC.